Shown below are 11 T cell receptor beta chains from a single sample sequenced in a study of cytomegalovirus exposure and HLA in healthy donors (dated by TCRdb to about 2017). Library preparation used the immunoSEQ multiplex PCR assay. A mixture of 60 forward primers for TCR Vbeta segments and 13 reverse primers for TCR Jbeta segments was used in the multiplex PCR. The immuneACCESS repertoire file appears here via TCRdb, limited to in-frame rearrangements. These files lack a portion of the clones; in checked studies, under half of the deficit traces to unresolved V genes, and the cause of the others is not known. The sample profile shows around 93,000 clones; roughly 82% of them were found once. The top ten clones comprise 3.4% of the sample. The sample comprised PBMCs. These receptors came from a man in his thirties or forties in good health and CMV-seropositive.

This sequence joins TRBV2 and TRBJ1-3; the D gene is possibly TRBD1 (5 bases). This CDR3 has 15 residues. Deletions cut 1 base from V and 3 bases from J, with 10 bases between. Germline-derived CDR1 and CDR2 are SNHLY and FYNNEI. CDR3 nucleotide sequence: TGTGCCAGCAGTGAAGACAGGAGTCATGGAAACACCATATATTTT. This gives the protein CASSEDRSHGNTIYF.

The chain combines TRBV7-2 with TRBJ2-5; D gene ambiguous. In germline, CDR1 is SGHTA, CDR2 FQGNSA. The CDR3 sequence is 13 residues long. The germline V and J ends were trimmed by 3 bases and 2 bases, with 7 bases remaining between them. CDR3: CASSLWRQETQYF. In nucleotides, the CDR3 is TGTGCCAGCAGCTTGTGGCGGCAAGAGACCCAGTACTTC.

V gene TRBV28 combines with J gene TRBJ2-7; D uncertain. Germline assignment: CDR1 MDHEN and CDR2 SYDVKM. This CDR3 region has 11 residues. Trimming pared 5 bases from V and 5 bases from J, leaving 7 bases between. In nucleotides, the CDR3 is TGTGCCAGCAGTGTACTGGACGAGCAGTACTTC. Encoded protein: CASSVLDEQYF.

The chain joins TRBV5-4 to TRBJ2-7; TRBD2 might be the D (5 bases). CDR3 length: 15 amino acids. CDR1 and CDR2 (germline): SGHNT, YYREEE (reference sequence). The V end was cut by 0 bases, the J end by 1 base, with 11 bases between. CDR3 region: CASSLEAGPSYEQYF. In nucleotides, the CDR3 is TGTGCCAGCAGCTTGGAGGCGGGCCCATCCTACGAGCAGTACTTC.

The gene calls are TRBV28 and TRBJ1-6, with D uncertain. Germline values: CDR1 MDHEN, CDR2 SYDVKM. The CDR3 has 15 residues. The germline V and J ends were trimmed by 3 bases and 10 bases, with 16 bases remaining between them. CDR3 sequence reads: CASSLRATRQSPLHF. The CDR3 coding sequence is TGTGCCAGCAGTTTGCGGGCTACACGTCAATCACCCCTCCACTTT.

There are a few counts of this clone. V usage is TRBV19 and J usage is TRBJ2-1, with D unclear. Trimming left V 6 bases short and J 1 base short, with 10 bases between. This CDR3 spans 14 amino acids. CDR1 and CDR2 (germline): LNHDA, SQIVND (reference sequence). The chain's CDR3 is CASRGQDSYNEQFF. CDR3 DNA: TGTGCCAGTAGAGGCCAGGATTCCTACAATGAGCAGTTCTTC. Looking up the rest from reference TRBV19 and TRBJ2-1 gives the full variable domain: DGGITQSPKYLFRKEGQNVTLSCEQNLNHDAMYWYRQDPGQGLRLIYYSQIVNDFQKGDIAEGYSVSREKKESFPLTVTSAQKNPTAFYLCASRGQDSYNEQFFGPGTRLTVL.

The CDR3 region is CATSRGSGSETQYF. The CDR3 nucleotides are TGTGCCACCAGCAGAGGCAGCGGGAGTGAGACCCAGTACTTC. This sequence joins TRBV15 and TRBJ2-5; 8 nucleotides line up with TRBD2. The V gene's germline CDR1 is LNHNV and CDR2 YYDKDF (reference sequence). With 1 base clipped from V and 5 bases from J, the junction kept 3 bases outside the gene matches. The CDR3 is made up of 14 amino acids.

The chain joins TRBV21-1 to TRBJ2-5; the table's D call, TRBD2, was not checked against the DNA. TRBV21-1 counts as a pseudogene. The CDR3 runs to 19 residues. The CDR3 is CASSKGDKGTSGFQETQYF. The DNA of the CDR3 is TGTGCCAGCAGCAAAGGGGACAAGGGGACTAGCGGATTCCAAGAGACCCAGTACTTC.

This clone has just one count. The J gene is TRBJ2-2, the V gene TRBV6-4; possibly TRBD1 for D (5 bases). This CDR3 region has 14 residues. Trimming stripped 0 bases from V and 3 bases from J, with 5 bases between. The V gene's germline CDR1 is MRHNA and CDR2 SNTAGT. This CDR3 reads CASSDSGDTGELFF. The DNA for the CDR3 is TGTGCCAGCAGTGACTCAGGGGACACCGGGGAGCTGTTTTTT.

Points on this clone: One junction end does not reproduce the germline sequence, and a read error may be involved. This chain connects TRBV7-9 to TRBJ2-7; D is uncertain. The CDR3 sequence is 12 residues long. Per germline, CDR1 SEHNR and CDR2 FQNEAQ (reference sequence). The CDR3 region is CSSSLVLAEQYF. The CDR3 DNA reads as TGTTCCAGCAGCTTAGTTCTGGCCGAGCAGTACTTC.

The rearrangement uses TRBV10-3 and TRBJ2-5, with D unclear. The CDR3 extends over 13 amino acids. Per the germline V gene, CDR1 is ENHRY and CDR2 is SYGVKD. V was clipped by 3 bases and J by 1 base, with 6 bases between them. CDR3 nucleotides: TGTGCCATCAGTGAACAGCCCCAAGAGACCCAGTACTTC. Protein: CAISEQPQETQYF.